These 26 T cell receptor beta chains were sequenced from one sample in a study of a mutant IDH1 vaccine in newly diagnosed glioma. As to time point: week 11, during vaccination. Mutant IDH1 20-mer peptide, at 300 ug, made up each vaccine dose, with topical imiquimod. No antigen has been identified for these receptors. The repertoire was sequenced with immunoSEQ multiplex PCR; TCRdb's copy has only in-frame clones and lacks some. This table has roughly 70,000 clones, less than 85% appearing once. This sample comprised PBMCs, obtained from a glioma patient whose treatment included an IDH1 peptide vaccine. The receptors derive from a woman aged 45-60 years with glioma.

The chain combines TRBV5-6 with TRBJ1-2; weak D call: TRBD1 (5 bases). The germline V and J ends were trimmed by 4 bases and 8 bases, with 9 bases remaining between them. CDR3 length: 11 residues. CDR1 and CDR2 from the germline V gene are SGHDT and YYEEEE. DNA for the CDR3: TGTGCCAGCAGCCTTTCAGGGGGCTACACCTTC. Protein sequence: CASSLSGGYTF. Full variable domain (remainder filled in from reference TRBV5-6 and TRBJ1-2): DAGVTQSPTHLIKTRGQQVTLRCSPKSGHDTVSWYQQALGQGPQFIFQYYEEEERQRGNFPDRFSGHQFPNYSSELNVNALLLGDSALYLCASSLSGGYTFGSGTRLTVV.

CDR3 sequence (DNA): TGCGCCAGCAGGGACCCTGGCAGGGAGGGCGAGCAGTACTTC. This encodes CASRDPGREGEQYF. The gene calls are TRBV10-1 and TRBJ2-7; 7 bases are shared with TRBD2. CDR1 is WNHNN and CDR2 is SYGVQD in the germline V gene (reference sequence). V was pared by 6 bases and J by 6 bases, with 11 bases of the junction left unmatched. This CDR3 region has 14 residues.

The chain couples TRBV7-2 to TRBJ2-2, with 8 positions matching TRBD2. Germline CDR1 SGHTA, CDR2 FQGNSA. This CDR3 has 16 amino acids. Losses at the gene ends were 5 bases for V and 8 bases for J; bases not matched to a gene: 13. CDR3: CASSLHSGVPSGELFF. CDR3 in DNA: TGTGCCAGCAGCCTCCATAGCGGGGTCCCCTCTGGGGAGCTGTTTTTT.

The rearrangement joins TRBV5-6 to TRBJ2-5, with D unclear. Germline-derived CDR1 and CDR2 are SGHDT and YYEEEE. CDR3 size: 16 residues. V shed 4 bases and J shed 1 base, with 17 bases lying between them. The CDR3 nucleotides read TGTGCCAGCAGCGTGTCATCCCGGACCTTCCAAGAGACCCAGTACTTC. Protein sequence: CASSVSSRTFQETQYF.

This rearrangement joins TRBV19 to TRBJ2-6; unclear D gene. With 6 bases removed from V and 0 bases from J, the gap between germline ends came to 3 bases. Per germline, CDR1 LNHDA and CDR2 SQIVND (reference sequence). This CDR3 is 13 amino acids long. The CDR3 nucleotides read TGTGCCAGTAGGGCCTCTGGGGCCAACGTCCTGACTTTC. Protein product: CASRASGANVLTF.

This chain uses TRBV28 with TRBJ1-2; D call uncertain. There are 12 residues in the CDR3. CDR1 and CDR2 from the germline V gene are MDHEN and SYDVKM. V shed 7 bases and J shed 4 bases, with 10 bases lying between them. The CDR3 sequence: CASKTELYGYTF. The CDR3 DNA reads as TGTGCCAGCAAGACGGAACTCTATGGCTACACCTTC.

The chain employs TRBV10-3 and TRBJ2-3; D remains ambiguous. The length of the CDR3 is 14 residues. V lost 3 bases, J lost 5 bases, and 12 bases lay in between. Germline assignment: CDR1 ENHRY and CDR2 SYGVKD. The CDR3 region is CAISEIGRGDTQYF. The CDR3 nucleotides are TGTGCCATCAGTGAAATAGGGCGTGGAGATACGCAGTATTTT.

The chain combines TRBV2 with TRBJ1-5; D remains ambiguous. There are 14 residues in the CDR3. From germline, CDR1 is SNHLY and CDR2 FYNNEI. Trimming left V 4 bases short and J 2 bases short, with 9 bases between. CDR3 coding DNA: TGTGCCAGCAGTGTGTACGGGGGCAATCAGCCCCAGCATTTT. This encodes CASSVYGGNQPQHF.

This clone has just a few counts. The chain couples TRBV4-3 to TRBJ2-1; perhaps TRBD1 as D (6 bases). The V gene lost 0 bases and the J gene lost 3 bases, with 18 bases spanning the gap. The length of the CDR3 is 18 residues. Germline V CDR1 and CDR2: LGHNA, YSLEER. The CDR3 loop is CASSQEYQGFLGYNEQFF. The CDR3 bases are TGCGCCAGCAGCCAAGAGTACCAGGGGTTTTTGGGCTACAATGAGCAGTTCTTC.

The table lists this clone with a few counts. The chain links TRBV19 to TRBJ2-2, with 12 bases that match TRBD1. Losses at the gene ends were 7 bases for V and 4 bases for J; bases not matched to a gene: 4. The CDR3 length is 15 residues. Looked up from germline, CDR1 is LNHDA and CDR2 is SQIVND (reference sequence). The CDR3 coding sequence is TGTGCCAGTAAGGGACAGGGGGCTGTCACCGGGGAGCTGTTTTTT. This encodes CASKGQGAVTGELFF.

The CDR3 reads CAWSLTGNQPQHF. The CDR3 DNA follows: TGTGCCTGGAGTTTGACTGGCAATCAGCCCCAGCATTTT. The gene calls are TRBV30 and TRBJ1-5; D gene unclear. Germline CDR1 and CDR2: GTSNPN and SVGIG (reference sequence). V dropped 2 bases and J dropped 2 bases, with 7 bases sitting between them. The CDR3 length is 13 residues.

The gene calls are TRBV2 and TRBJ2-3, with D possibly being TRBD2 (5 bases). The V end was cut by 6 bases, the J end by 6 bases, with 10 bases between. This CDR3 region has 12 residues. From germline, CDR1 is SNHLY and CDR2 FYNNEI. As DNA, the CDR3 is TGTGCCAGCAGGGAGGCTTCGGATACGCAGTATTTT. It translates to CASREASDTQYF.

CDR3 sequence reads: CASSLSNTRNYGYTF. The CDR3 DNA follows: TGTGCCAGCAGTTTATCGAACACAAGAAACTATGGCTACACCTTC. The chain uses TRBV27 and TRBJ1-2, with no clear D. The CDR3 has 15 amino acids. V was cut by 0 bases and J by 2 bases, with 10 bases left in between. Germline V gene lookup returns CDR1 MNHEY and CDR2 SMNVEV (reference sequence).

The chain carries TRBV7-2 and TRBJ1-2, with unresolved D. With 0 bases removed from V and 4 bases from J, the gap between germline ends came to 9 bases. The CDR3 is 14 amino acids. Germline V gives CDR1 SGHTA, CDR2 FQGNSA. DNA for the CDR3: TGTGCCAGCAGCTTAGCGCCCCGCACCTATGGCTACACCTTC. It encodes CASSLAPRTYGYTF.

This chain joins TRBV11-2 and TRBJ2-5, with D possibly being TRBD1 (5 bases). CDR3 length equals 11 residues. Between the trimmed V and J ends, which lost 5 bases and 7 bases, there was a span of 8 bases. The germline gives CDR1 SGHAT, CDR2 FQNNGV. The CDR3 sequence: CASSPTVTQYF. CDR3 DNA: TGTGCCAGCAGCCCGACAGTGACCCAGTACTTC. Filled out from reference TRBV11-2 and TRBJ2-5, the complete variable domain reads EAGVAQSPRYKIIEKRQSVAFWCNPISGHATLYWYQQILGQGPKLLIQFQNNGVVDDSQLPKDRFSAERLKGVDSTLKIQPAKLEDSAVYLCASSPTVTQYFGPGTRLLVL.

The gene calls are TRBV30 and TRBJ2-7, with a possible D match to TRBD1 (6 bases). Between the trimmed V and J ends, which lost 4 bases and 3 bases, there was a span of 19 bases. The CDR3 totals 15 residues. CDR1 is GTSNPN and CDR2 is SVGIG in the germline V gene (reference sequence). The CDR3 DNA reads TGTGCCTGGAACGCGCCAGGGGAACCCCGCTACGAGCAGTACTTC. This gives the protein CAWNAPGEPRYEQYF.

This clone was recorded a few times. The rearrangement links TRBV19 to TRBJ1-1; D is uncertain. Trimming took off 6 bases at V and 8 bases at J, with 10 bases between the two ends. Germline CDR1 reads LNHDA; CDR2 reads SQIVND (reference sequence). This CDR3 has 11 residues. CDR3 in amino acids: CASSRGPEAFF. Here the CDR3 DNA reads TGTGCCAGTAGCCGCGGACCAGAAGCTTTCTTT.

The table lists this clone with a count of one. V and J are TRBV6-5 and TRBJ2-7; a weak D match, TRBD1 (6 bases). Trimming stripped 10 bases from V and 1 base from J, with 11 bases between. CDR3 length: 12 amino acids. Germline CDR1 is MNHEY and CDR2 is SVGAGI. The CDR3 loop reads CAIPQGSYEQYF. In DNA form, the CDR3 reads TGTGCCATTCCACAGGGTTCCTACGAGCAGTACTTC.

The chain links TRBV19 to TRBJ1-1; maybe TRBD1 (5 bases). Per germline, CDR1 LNHDA and CDR2 SQIVND (reference sequence). Trimming cost V 3 bases and J 1 base, with 12 bases left between them. The CDR3 runs 15 residues. The CDR3 sequence: CASSIPGRQNTEAFF. Here the CDR3 DNA reads TGTGCCAGTAGTATCCCGGGACGGCAGAACACTGAAGCTTTCTTT.

V is TRBV4-2 and J is TRBJ2-2; TRBD2 matches 13 bases. The CDR3 covers 18 residues. V was clipped by 1 base and J by 1 base; unmatched bases: 3. Germline-derived CDR1 and CDR2 are LGHNA and YNFKEQ. The CDR3 region is CASSQAGTSGENTGELFF. The CDR3 DNA is TGTGCCAGCAGCCAAGCAGGGACTAGCGGGGAGAACACCGGGGAGCTGTTTTTT.

This clone was detected once. The chain has TRBV7-2 and TRBJ1-5; a weak D match, TRBD1 (5 bases). CDR3 length: 13 residues. Germline V gene lookup returns CDR1 SGHTA and CDR2 FQGNSA. Between the trimmed V and J ends, which lost 3 bases and 5 bases, there was a span of 8 bases. The CDR3 region has the DNA TGTGCCAGCAGCTTTCGCAGGGATCAGCCCCAGCATTTT. As protein: CASSFRRDQPQHF.

The V gene is TRBV19, the J gene TRBJ1-2, with 7 bases identical to TRBD1. Germline-derived CDR1 and CDR2 are LNHDA and SQIVND (reference sequence). Losses at the gene ends were 3 bases for V and 4 bases for J; bases not matched to a gene: 2. CDR3 length: 13 residues. The DNA for the CDR3 is TGTGCCAGTAGTATTCGGGACAGCTATGGCTACACCTTC. Translated: CASSIRDSYGYTF.

The rearrangement joins TRBV9 to TRBJ2-2; D is undetermined. Trimming stripped 2 bases from V and 3 bases from J, with 2 bases between. Germline V lookup: CDR1 SGDLS, CDR2 YYNGEE. The CDR3 spans 12 residues. CDR3 bases: TGTGCCAGCAGCGTTTACACCGGGGAGCTGTTTTTT. This codes for CASSVYTGELFF.

The chain joins TRBV6-5 to TRBJ1-3, with 8 bases identical to TRBD1. Germline CDR1 reads MNHEY; CDR2 reads SVGAGI. The V and J ends lost 8 bases and 0 bases, in that order; junction bases with no gene match: 3. The length of the CDR3 is 14 residues. The CDR3, as DNA: TGTGCCAGCGTAACAGGGGGCTCTGGAAACACCATATATTTT. The encoded protein is CASVTGGSGNTIYF.

The V and J genes are TRBV12-5 and TRBJ1-2; D call uncertain. V gave up 2 bases and J gave up 5 bases, with 6 bases separating them. This CDR3 has 12 residues. Germline lookup yields CDR1 LGHNT and CDR2 FRNRAP. The CDR3 loop is CASGLQDYGYTF. The CDR3 bases are TGTGCTAGTGGTTTGCAGGATTATGGCTACACCTTC. The entire variable domain, with the rest obtained from reference TRBV12-5 and TRBJ1-2, is as follows: DARVTQTPRHKVTEMGQEVTMRCQPILGHNTVFWYRQTMMQGLELLAYFRNRAPLDDSGMPKDRFSAEMPDATLATLKIQPSEPRDSAVYFCASGLQDYGYTFGSGTRLTVV.

This chain links TRBV7-3 with TRBJ1-1; D is uncertain. CDR1 SGHTA and CDR2 FQGTGA come from the germline V gene. Trimming took 2 bases from V and 6 from J, leaving 10 bases between them. The CDR3 sequence is 13 residues long. The CDR3 protein is CASSLVRESEAFF. The CDR3, as DNA: TGTGCCAGCAGCTTAGTCCGGGAATCTGAAGCTTTCTTT.